Shown below are 16 T cell receptor beta chains from a single sample sequenced in a study of T cells in localized non-small cell lung cancer. Method: immunoSEQ multiplex PCR; TCRdb's copy keeps in-frame clones and lacks some. In the table there are about 52,000 clones, around 81% of which are singletons. Sequencing used PBMCs, obtained before any cancer treatment. All receptors derive from a woman aged 35 to 69 with stage II lung adenocarcinoma.

Only a few counts were recorded for this clone. The CDR3 here is CASSLGGPIYNEQFF. CDR3 nucleotide sequence: TGTGCCAGCAGCTTGGGGGGGCCTATCTACAATGAGCAGTTCTTC. The chain is built from TRBV5-4 and TRBJ2-1, with D possibly matching TRBD1 (6 bases). Per the germline V gene, CDR1 is SGHNT and CDR2 is YYREEE (reference sequence). The germline V and J ends were trimmed by 0 bases and 3 bases, with 10 bases remaining between them. The CDR3 covers 15 residues. The whole variable domain, filled in from reference TRBV5-4 and TRBJ2-1, reads ETGVTQSPTHLIKTRGQQVTLRCSSQSGHNTVSWYQQALGQGPQFIFQYYREEENGRGNFPPRFSGLQFPNYSSELNVNALELDDSALYLCASSLGGPIYNEQFFGPGTRLTVL.

This clone was found a few times. The chain combines TRBV7-3 with TRBJ2-5; 9 nucleotides agree with TRBD2. Losses at the gene ends were 5 bases for V and 1 base for J; bases not matched to a gene: 11. Germline CDR1 reads SGHTA; CDR2 reads FQGTGA. The CDR3 has 17 residues. CDR3 region: CASSPTGRGGFQETQYF. CDR3 nucleotide sequence: TGTGCCAGCAGCCCCACCGGGCGGGGGGGCTTCCAAGAGACCCAGTACTTC.

The rearrangement uses TRBV5-6 and TRBJ1-2, with TRBD1 matching over 7 bases. The CDR3 loop spans 14 amino acids. Germline lookup yields CDR1 SGHDT and CDR2 YYEEEE. J gave up 2 bases and V 4 bases, and 5 bases lay outside the gene matches. CDR3 amino acids: CASSPGQANYGYTF. CDR3 in DNA: TGTGCCAGCAGCCCCGGACAGGCAAACTATGGCTACACCTTC.

This sequence joins TRBV7-2 and TRBJ2-2; tentatively, D is TRBD2 (6 bases). This CDR3 is built from 14 residues. Trimming removed 4 bases from V and 7 bases from J, with 13 bases in between. Looked up from germline, CDR1 is SGHTA and CDR2 is FQGNSA. DNA of the CDR3: TGTGCCAGCAGCTCTCAGGGAGCGGGCGGGGAGCTGTTTTTT. It specifies CASSSQGAGGELFF.

The chain employs TRBV5-1 and TRBJ2-2; TRBD1 is a possible D gene (5 bases). Germline loops: CDR1 SGHRS, CDR2 YFSETQ. Between the trimmed V and J ends, which lost 3 bases and 4 bases, there was a span of 10 bases. The CDR3 has 14 residues. The CDR3 DNA reads TGCGCCAGCAGCTGGACACAGGTCACCGGGGAGCTGTTTTTT. Protein: CASSWTQVTGELFF.

Notes on this clone: The same CDR3 is also encoded by other DNA sequences in this sample. CDR3 in amino acids: CASSLTGGNGYTF. The CDR3 DNA reads as TGCGCCAGCAGCTTGACCGGGGGCAATGGCTACACCTTC. The V call is TRBV5-1, the J call TRBJ1-2; a possible D gene is TRBD1 (6 bases). The V gene lost 1 base and the J gene lost 6 bases, with 10 bases spanning the gap. Germline lookup yields CDR1 SGHRS and CDR2 YFSETQ. The CDR3 is made up of 13 amino acids.

The genes are TRBV28 and TRBJ2-3; D uncertain. Trimming pared 2 bases from V and 4 bases from J, leaving 7 bases between. Per the germline V gene, CDR1 is MDHEN and CDR2 is SYDVKM. The CDR3 covers 13 residues. In DNA, the CDR3 is TGTGCCAGCAGTTTAGTTTCTCCAGATACGCAGTATTTT. Translation gives CASSLVSPDTQYF.

The chain employs TRBV6-5 and TRBJ2-7, with D maybe TRBD1 (6 bases). The germline gives CDR1 MNHEY, CDR2 SVGAGI. The V end lost 7 bases, the J end lost 7 bases, and 20 bases lay between the germline ends. This CDR3 contains 14 residues. The CDR3 bases are TGTGCCAGCACCCAGGACACAGGGATAAGGGAGCAGTACTTC. Translated: CASTQDTGIREQYF.

The chain couples TRBV29-1 to TRBJ2-1; D is ambiguous. The CDR3 extends over 15 amino acids. Germline V lookup: CDR1 SQVTM, CDR2 ANQGSEA. Trimming left V 1 base short and J 5 bases short, with 15 bases between. The DNA of the CDR3 is TGCAGCGTTGAAGGTACTGCGGCAGATGACAATGAGCAGTTCTTC. It encodes CSVEGTAADDNEQFF.

This chain uses TRBV28 with TRBJ1-1; TRBD1 is a possible D gene (6 bases). The germline V gene has CDR1 MDHEN and CDR2 SYDVKM. The ends were cut back, 1 base at V and 4 bases at J, with 19 bases in the middle. There are 17 residues in the CDR3. The CDR3 spells CASSLSGAGVEGTEAFF. CDR3 DNA sequence: TGTGCCAGCAGTTTATCGGGGGCCGGGGTGGAGGGCACTGAAGCTTTCTTT.

This chain connects TRBV28 to TRBJ1-2; 7 bases align to TRBD1. Losses at the gene ends were 6 bases for V and 7 bases for J; bases not matched to a gene: 5. Per germline, CDR1 MDHEN and CDR2 SYDVKM. The CDR3 runs to 12 residues. The chain's CDR3 is CASRQGSLGYTF. CDR3 in DNA: TGTGCCAGCAGACAGGGGTCTCTTGGCTACACCTTC.

This clone was seen just once. The chain joins TRBV5-1 to TRBJ1-5; D may be TRBD1 (6 bases). V was pared by 0 bases and J by 6 bases, with 13 bases between. CDR1 is SGHRS and CDR2 is YFSETQ in the germline V gene. The CDR3 length is 15 residues. CDR3 in DNA: TGCGCCAGCAGCTTGGTAGGGGGGGCAGGTCAGCCCCAGCATTTT. This gives the protein CASSLVGGAGQPQHF.

V is TRBV6-6 and J is TRBJ2-3; D may be TRBD2 (6 bases). This CDR3 spans 15 amino acids. V lost 8 bases and J 0 bases, leaving 15 bases between the germline ends. Germline V gene data show CDR1 as MNHNY and CDR2 as SVGAGI (reference sequence). CDR3 nucleotide sequence: TGTGCCAGCTCCCCGGCGGGGACTAGCACAGATACGCAGTATTTT. This encodes CASSPAGTSTDTQYF.

This chain connects TRBV19 to TRBJ2-1; TRBD2 matches at 7 bases. This CDR3 spans 14 amino acids. The germline V gene encodes CDR1 LNHDA and CDR2 SQIVND (reference sequence). J lost 5 bases, V lost 5 bases, and 6 bases had no gene match. The CDR3 bases are TGTGCCAGTAGTTTCCGGACTAGAAACAATGAGCAGTTCTTC. Translating it yields CASSFRTRNNEQFF. The complete variable domain, with remaining parts taken from reference TRBV19 and TRBJ2-1, reads DGGITQSPKYLFRKEGQNVTLSCEQNLNHDAMYWYRQDPGQGLRLIYYSQIVNDFQKGDIAEGYSVSREKKESFPLTVTSAQKNPTAFYLCASSFRTRNNEQFFGPGTRLTVL.

V and J are TRBV29-1 and TRBJ1-4, with D possibly matching TRBD1 (5 bases). V lost 2 bases to trimming and J lost 5 bases, with 6 bases between them. Germline-derived CDR1 and CDR2 are SQVTM and ANQGSEA. There are 12 residues in the CDR3. The CDR3 sequence is CSVEQGNEKLFF. The CDR3 nucleotides read TGCAGCGTTGAACAGGGCAATGAAAAACTGTTTTTT.

CDR3 in amino acids: CASNLGGAETQYF. The CDR3 DNA is TGTGCCAGCAATCTGGGGGGAGCGGAGACCCAGTACTTC. This chain links TRBV5-8 with TRBJ2-5; possible D gene TRBD2, 6 bases. The CDR3 extends over 13 amino acids. The V end was cut by 6 bases, the J end by 5 bases, with 14 bases between. Per the germline V gene, CDR1 is SGHTS and CDR2 is YDEGEE.